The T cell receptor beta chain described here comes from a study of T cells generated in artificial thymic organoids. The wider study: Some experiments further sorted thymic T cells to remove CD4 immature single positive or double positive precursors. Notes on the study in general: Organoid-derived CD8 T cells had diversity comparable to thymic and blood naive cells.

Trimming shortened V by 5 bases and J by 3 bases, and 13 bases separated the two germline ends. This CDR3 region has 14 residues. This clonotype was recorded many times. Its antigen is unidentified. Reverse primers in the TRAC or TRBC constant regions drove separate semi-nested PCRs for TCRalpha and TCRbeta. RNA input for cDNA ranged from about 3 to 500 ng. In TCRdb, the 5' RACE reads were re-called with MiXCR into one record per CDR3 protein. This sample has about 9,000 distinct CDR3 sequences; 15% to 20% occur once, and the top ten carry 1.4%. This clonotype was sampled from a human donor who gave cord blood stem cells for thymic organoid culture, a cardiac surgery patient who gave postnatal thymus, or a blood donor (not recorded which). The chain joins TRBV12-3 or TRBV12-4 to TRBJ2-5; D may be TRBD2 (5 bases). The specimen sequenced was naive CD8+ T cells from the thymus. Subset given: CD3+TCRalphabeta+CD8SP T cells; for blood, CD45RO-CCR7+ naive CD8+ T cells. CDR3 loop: CASSPRRAEETQYF. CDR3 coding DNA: TGTGCCAGCAGTCCGCGACGAGCGGAAGAGACCCAGTACTTC.